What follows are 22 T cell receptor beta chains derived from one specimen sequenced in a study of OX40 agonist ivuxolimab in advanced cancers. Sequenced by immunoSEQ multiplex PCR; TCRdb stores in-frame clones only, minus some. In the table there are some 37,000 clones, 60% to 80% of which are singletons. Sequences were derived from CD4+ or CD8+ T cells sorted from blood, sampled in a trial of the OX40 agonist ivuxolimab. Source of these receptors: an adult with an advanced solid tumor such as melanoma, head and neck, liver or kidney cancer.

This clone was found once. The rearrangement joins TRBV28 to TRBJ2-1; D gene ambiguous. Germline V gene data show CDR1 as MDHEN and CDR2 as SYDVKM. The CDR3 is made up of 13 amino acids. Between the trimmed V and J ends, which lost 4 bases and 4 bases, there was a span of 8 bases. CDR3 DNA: TGTGCCAGCAGTTGGTCCAGGTACAATGAGCAGTTCTTC. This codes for CASSWSRYNEQFF.

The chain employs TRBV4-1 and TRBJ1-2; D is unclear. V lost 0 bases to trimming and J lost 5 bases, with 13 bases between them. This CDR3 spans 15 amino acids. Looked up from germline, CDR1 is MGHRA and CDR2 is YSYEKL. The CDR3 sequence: CASSQDWSSGYGYTF. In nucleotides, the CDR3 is TGCGCCAGCAGCCAAGATTGGTCGAGCGGGTATGGCTACACCTTC.

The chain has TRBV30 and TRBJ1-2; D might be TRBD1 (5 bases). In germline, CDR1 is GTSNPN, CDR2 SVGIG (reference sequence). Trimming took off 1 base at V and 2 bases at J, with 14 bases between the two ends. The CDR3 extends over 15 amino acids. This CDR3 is CAWSAVEGYNYGYTF. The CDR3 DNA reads TGTGCCTGGAGTGCAGTGGAGGGGTACAACTATGGCTACACCTTC. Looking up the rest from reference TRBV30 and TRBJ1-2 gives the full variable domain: SQTIHQWPATLVQPVGSPLSLECTVEGTSNPNLYWYRQAAGRGLQLLFYSVGIGQISSEVPQNLSASRPQDRQFILSSKKLLLSDSGFYLCAWSAVEGYNYGYTFGSGTRLTVV.

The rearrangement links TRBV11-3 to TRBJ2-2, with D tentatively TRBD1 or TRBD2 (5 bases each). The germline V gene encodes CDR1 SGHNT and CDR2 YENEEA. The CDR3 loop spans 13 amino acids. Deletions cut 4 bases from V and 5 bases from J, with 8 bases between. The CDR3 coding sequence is TGTGCCAGCAGCTGGGGCGGGACCGGGGAGCTGTTTTTT. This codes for CASSWGGTGELFF.

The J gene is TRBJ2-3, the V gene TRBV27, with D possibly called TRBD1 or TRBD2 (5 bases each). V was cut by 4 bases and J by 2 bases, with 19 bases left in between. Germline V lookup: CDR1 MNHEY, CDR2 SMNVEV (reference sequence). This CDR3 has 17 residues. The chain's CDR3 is CASSWIGGEDFTDTQYF. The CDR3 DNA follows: TGTGCCAGCAGTTGGATTGGGGGAGAAGATTTCACAGATACGCAGTATTTT.

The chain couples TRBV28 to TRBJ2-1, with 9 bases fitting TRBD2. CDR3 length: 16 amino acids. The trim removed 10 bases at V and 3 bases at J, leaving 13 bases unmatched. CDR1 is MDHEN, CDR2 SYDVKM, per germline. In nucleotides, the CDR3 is TGTGCCACCTACCCCCAAGCGGGGGGATACTACAATGAGCAGTTCTTC. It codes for CATYPQAGGYYNEQFF.

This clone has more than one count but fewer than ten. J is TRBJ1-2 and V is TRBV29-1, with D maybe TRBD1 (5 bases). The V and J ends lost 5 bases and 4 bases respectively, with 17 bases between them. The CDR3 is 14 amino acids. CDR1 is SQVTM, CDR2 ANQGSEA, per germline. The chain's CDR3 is CSVLGVGTVYGYTF. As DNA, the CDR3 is TGCAGCGTTTTAGGGGTGGGAACTGTCTATGGCTACACCTTC.

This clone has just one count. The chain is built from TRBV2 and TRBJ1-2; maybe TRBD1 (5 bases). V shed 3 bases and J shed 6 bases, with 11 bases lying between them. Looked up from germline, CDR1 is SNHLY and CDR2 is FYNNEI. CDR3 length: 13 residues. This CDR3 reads CASSDEWGNGYTF. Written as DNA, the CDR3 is TGTGCCAGCAGTGACGAGTGGGGGAATGGCTACACCTTC.

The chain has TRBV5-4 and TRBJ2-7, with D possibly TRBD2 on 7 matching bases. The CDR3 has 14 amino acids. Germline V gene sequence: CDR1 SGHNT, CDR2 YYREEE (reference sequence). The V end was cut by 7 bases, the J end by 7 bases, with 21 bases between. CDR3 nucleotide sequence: TGTGCCAGCTCCGGGGGGCGCCAGTCGGGGGAGCAGTACTTC. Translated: CASSGGRQSGEQYF.

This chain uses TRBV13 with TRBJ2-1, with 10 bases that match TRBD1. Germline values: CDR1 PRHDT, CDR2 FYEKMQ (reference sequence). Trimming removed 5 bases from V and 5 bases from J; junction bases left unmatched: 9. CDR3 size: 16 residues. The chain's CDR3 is CASSPGGTGDHNEQFF. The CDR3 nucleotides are TGTGCCAGCAGCCCCGGAGGGACAGGGGACCACAATGAGCAGTTCTTC.

In DNA form, the CDR3 reads TGTGCCAGCCAGACAGGGGGTTCCTACAATGAGCAGTTCTTC. Translated, it gives CASQTGGSYNEQFF. The chain employs TRBV27 and TRBJ2-1; 9 bases line up with TRBD1. J gave up 1 base and V 8 bases, and 3 bases lay outside the gene matches. CDR1 is MNHEY, CDR2 SMNVEV, per germline (reference sequence). This CDR3 is 14 amino acids long.

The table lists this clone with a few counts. The DNA for the CDR3 is TGTGCCAGCAGTTCCCCGGACGCGCTGACCGGGGAGCTGTTTTTT. Its translation is CASSSPDALTGELFF. J is TRBJ2-2 and V is TRBV28, with D unclear. The CDR3 is made up of 15 amino acids. V was cut by 4 bases and J by 5 bases, with 14 bases left in between. Germline assignment: CDR1 MDHEN and CDR2 SYDVKM. The whole variable domain, filled in from reference TRBV28 and TRBJ2-2, reads DVKVTQSSRYLVKRTGEKVFLECVQDMDHENMFWYRQDPGLGLRLIYFSYDVKMKEKGDIPEGYSVSREKKERFSLILESASTNQTSMYLCASSSPDALTGELFFGEGSRLTVL.

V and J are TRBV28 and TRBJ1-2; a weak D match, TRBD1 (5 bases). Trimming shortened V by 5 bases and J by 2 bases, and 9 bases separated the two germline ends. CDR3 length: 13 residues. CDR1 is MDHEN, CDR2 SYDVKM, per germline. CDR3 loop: CASSPPGNYGYTF. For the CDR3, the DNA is TGTGCCAGCAGTCCTCCAGGGAACTATGGCTACACCTTC.

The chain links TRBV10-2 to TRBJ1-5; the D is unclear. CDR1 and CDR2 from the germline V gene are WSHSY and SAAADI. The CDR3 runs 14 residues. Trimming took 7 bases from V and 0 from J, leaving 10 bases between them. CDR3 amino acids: CASTPGYSNQPQHF. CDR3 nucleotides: TGCGCCAGCACCCCGGGGTATAGCAATCAGCCCCAGCATTTT.

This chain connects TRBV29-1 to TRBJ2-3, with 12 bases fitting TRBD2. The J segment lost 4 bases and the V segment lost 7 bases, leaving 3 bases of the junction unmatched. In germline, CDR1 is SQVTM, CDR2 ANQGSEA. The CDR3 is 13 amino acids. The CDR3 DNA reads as TGCAGCGCCCGACTAGCGGGGGCAGATACGCAGTATTTT. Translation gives CSARLAGADTQYF.

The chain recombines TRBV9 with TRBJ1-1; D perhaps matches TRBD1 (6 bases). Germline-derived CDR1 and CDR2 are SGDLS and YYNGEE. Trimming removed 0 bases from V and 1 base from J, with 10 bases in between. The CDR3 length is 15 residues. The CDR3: CASSVGGRGNTEAFF. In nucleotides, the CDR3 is TGTGCCAGCAGCGTAGGAGGCAGGGGGAACACTGAAGCTTTCTTT.

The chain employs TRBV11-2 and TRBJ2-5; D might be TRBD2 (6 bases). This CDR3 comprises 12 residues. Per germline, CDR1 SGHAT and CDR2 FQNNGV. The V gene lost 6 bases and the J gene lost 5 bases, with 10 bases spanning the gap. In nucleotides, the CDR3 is TGTGCCAGCAGTGGAGGGAGGGAGACCCAGTACTTC. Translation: CASSGGRETQYF.

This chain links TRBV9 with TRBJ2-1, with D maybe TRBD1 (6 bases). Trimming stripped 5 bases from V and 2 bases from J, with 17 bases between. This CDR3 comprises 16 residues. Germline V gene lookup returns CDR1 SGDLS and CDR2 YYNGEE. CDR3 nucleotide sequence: TGTGCCAGCAGTGCTGACGACAGGTCGGCCTACAATGAGCAGTTCTTC. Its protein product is CASSADDRSAYNEQFF.

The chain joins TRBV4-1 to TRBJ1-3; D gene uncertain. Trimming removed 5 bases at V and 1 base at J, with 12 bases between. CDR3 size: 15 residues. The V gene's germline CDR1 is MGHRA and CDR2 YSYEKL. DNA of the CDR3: TGCGCCAGCAGCTCCGGGATTAGTTCTGGAAACACCATATATTTT. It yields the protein CASSSGISSGNTIYF.

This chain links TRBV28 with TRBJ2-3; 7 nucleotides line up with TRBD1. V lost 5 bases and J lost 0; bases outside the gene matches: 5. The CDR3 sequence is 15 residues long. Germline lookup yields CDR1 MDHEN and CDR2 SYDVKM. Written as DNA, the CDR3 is TGTGCCAGCAGTCTAACAGGGGCCAGCACAGATACGCAGTATTTT. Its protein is CASSLTGASTDTQYF.

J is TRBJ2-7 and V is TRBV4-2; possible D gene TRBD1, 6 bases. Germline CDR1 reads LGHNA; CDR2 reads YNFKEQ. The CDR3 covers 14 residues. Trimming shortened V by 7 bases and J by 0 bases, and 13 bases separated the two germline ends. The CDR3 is CASKGEASSYEQYF. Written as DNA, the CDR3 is TGTGCCAGCAAGGGGGAAGCGTCCTCCTACGAGCAGTACTTC.

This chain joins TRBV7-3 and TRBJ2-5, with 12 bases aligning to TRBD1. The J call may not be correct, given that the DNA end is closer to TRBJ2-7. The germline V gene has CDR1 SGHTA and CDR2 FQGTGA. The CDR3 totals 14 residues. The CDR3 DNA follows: TGTGCCAGCATTCCGGGACAGGGGGCTCGCGAGCAGTACTTC. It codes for CASIPGQGAREQYF.